A selection of T cell receptor beta chains follows, all from one sample in a study of human T cells and chemical hapten exposure. TCRdb redid the calling of the RACE reads with MiXCR, one entry per CDR3 protein. The data show some 96,000 distinct CDR3 sequences, 7% to 10% seen once. Sequencing used whole blood, obtained in connection with sensitization to the hapten diphenylcyclopropenone (DPC). The receptors derive from a woman in her 40s with alopecia areata. Some clones in this sample may be carry-over from other donors' samples. Both conserved end residues are trimmed from each CDR3.

J gene	V gene	CDR3 protein
TRBJ2-3	TRBV27	ASTQLYGLAGYTDTQY
TRBJ1-5	TRBV5-4	ASSLDGGDQPQH
TRBJ1-2	TRBV29-1	SVEEPEDGYT
TRBJ2-3	TRBV7-3	ASSLAGGSDTQY
TRBJ2-3	TRBV11-3	ASSSTSGSGTDTQY
TRBJ2-1	TRBV11-2	ASSLAEGLAGAYNEQF
TRBJ2-5	TRBV11-1	ASSSAAQETQY
TRBJ2-7	TRBV5-1	ASNPDDGVSEQY
TRBJ2-7	TRBV15	ATSRDLAGGPDEQY
TRBJ2-1	TRBV6-2/TRBV6-3	ASSYPRGSGRLLHNEQF
TRBJ1-2	TRBV29-1	SAGERGYGYT
TRBJ2-2	TRBV6-2/TRBV6-3	ASTPGGNTGELF
TRBJ2-7	TRBV7-9	ASSLGSGSSYEQY
TRBJ2-7	TRBV6-5	ASSRLAGTNEQY
TRBJ2-3	TRBV6-4	ASSQFSGTDTQY
TRBJ2-7	TRBV7-6	ASSRDDSGRPDAQQY
TRBJ1-1	TRBV2	ASSESWVITEAF
TRBJ2-1	TRBV6-2/TRBV6-3	ASSATSGHEQF
TRBJ2-2	TRBV5-6	ASSLDTGELF
TRBJ2-2	TRBV24-1	ATSDSGTNTGELF
TRBJ2-4	TRBV19	ASSSTGILAKNIQY
TRBJ1-1	TRBV18	ASSPLQGGTEAF
TRBJ2-7	TRBV27	ASSTSSYEQY
TRBJ2-7	TRBV6-5	ASRGAGGGYEQY
TRBJ2-1	TRBV11-2	ASSLASASGYYNEQF
TRBJ2-1	TRBV12-5	ASGSGGEQF
TRBJ1-4	TRBV4-2	ASSQDRAAGGGEKLF
TRBJ2-2	TRBV27	ASRTSGAAGELF
TRBJ2-1	TRBV15	ATSRVSGRYSYNEQF
TRBJ1-1	TRBV29-1	SVDRENTEAF
TRBJ2-7	TRBV4-1	ASSQEPSGYEQY
TRBJ1-2	TRBV20-1	SAKTELYGYT
TRBJ1-6	TRBV5-1	ASSLGSGQNNSPLH
TRBJ1-1	TRBV20-1	SAPLRGATEAF
TRBJ2-1	TRBV7-7	ASSSGRAGGVFDEQF
TRBJ1-1	TRBV3-1	ASSRPFQLTEAF
TRBJ2-3	TRBV29-1	SVVGARGTDTQY
TRBJ1-6	TRBV7-3	ASSLLPGTGSPLH
TRBJ1-1	TRBV6-6	ASSSGPSSGTEAF
TRBJ2-3	TRBV9	ASSVATRSYTQY
TRBJ1-2	TRBV7-9	ASSPQGNYGYT